A selection of T cell receptor beta chains follows, all from one sample in a study of cytomegalovirus exposure and HLA in healthy donors. Sequencing was performed with immunoSEQ multiplex PCR; in TCRdb, only in-frame clones are kept and a portion is missing. In the table there are about 160,000 clones, roughly 82% of which are singletons. The material sequenced was PBMCs. Receptors originate from a woman between 25 and 40 years old in good health and CMV-seronegative. CDR3s include the opening cysteine and the closing phenylalanine or tryptophan. Fields, in order: J gene, V gene, CDR3 length, clone size, D gene, CDR3 protein, CDR3 DNA. D genes are given only for firm matches. Clone size is given for some rows only: seen once, a few or many times, or a class if the clone is expanded.

J: TRBJ2-5; V: TRBV1; length: 19; size: -; D: -; CDR3: CTSTLSSHLEGRGEETQYF; DNA: TGCACCAGCACCCTCAGCAGCCATCTAGAGGGAAGAGGTGAAGAGACCCAGTACTTC
J: TRBJ1-1; V: TRBV19; length: 14; size: -; D: -; CDR3: CASSWAGLNTEAFF; DNA: TGTGCCAGTTCATGGGCAGGATTGAACACTGAAGCTTTCTTT
J: TRBJ2-7; V: TRBV7-9; length: 14; size: -; D: -; CDR3: CSSSLGHPSYEQYF; DNA: TGTTCCAGCAGCTTGGGACATCCATCCTACGAGCAGTACTTC
J: TRBJ1-1; V: TRBV5-1; length: 12; size: -; D: -; CDR3: CASSVTGRLAFF; DNA: TGCGCCAGCAGCGTCACAGGCCGTCTAGCTTTCTTT
J: TRBJ1-2; V: TRBV10-3; length: 15; size: -; D: TRBD1; CDR3: CAISDHGTAPYGYTF; DNA: TGTGCCATCAGTGACCATGGGACAGCGCCCTATGGCTACACCTTC
J: TRBJ2-3; V: TRBV4-2; length: 12; size: -; D: -; CDR3: CASSQGLDTQYF; DNA: TGTGCCAGCAGCCAAGGGCTGGATACGCAGTATTTT
J: TRBJ2-2; V: TRBV5-1; length: 14; size: -; D: -; CDR3: CASSLDSNTGELFF; DNA: TGCGCCAGCAGCCTAGACAGTAACACCGGGGAGCTGTTTTTT
J: TRBJ2-2; V: TRBV11-2; length: 14; size: few; D: -; CDR3: CASSRDFDTGELFF; DNA: TGTGCCAGCAGCCGGGACTTTGACACCGGGGAGCTGTTTTTT
J: TRBJ2-7; V: TRBV7-2; length: 14; size: -; D: -; CDR3: CASSLEGVLAGQYF; DNA: TGTGCCAGCAGCTTAGAGGGCGTACTAGCCGGGCAGTACTTC
J: TRBJ1-2; V: TRBV6-6; length: 13; size: -; D: -; CDR3: CASSATATAGYTF; DNA: TGTGCCAGCAGTGCCACAGCTACGGCTGGCTACACCTTC
J: TRBJ1-1; V: TRBV27; length: 13; size: -; D: -; CDR3: CASRYLRNTEAFF; DNA: TGTGCCAGCAGGTACTTACGGAACACTGAAGCTTTCTTT
J: TRBJ1-5; V: TRBV4-3; length: 14; size: few; D: -; CDR3: CASSLDRINQPQHF; DNA: TGCGCCAGCAGCCTCGACAGGATAAATCAGCCCCAGCATTTT
J: TRBJ1-1; V: TRBV6-6; length: 14; size: -; D: TRBD1; CDR3: CASRVDRDGTEAFF; DNA: TGTGCCAGCAGGGTAGACAGGGATGGCACTGAAGCTTTCTTT
J: TRBJ2-1; V: TRBV4-1; length: 16; size: -; D: TRBD2; CDR3: CASSQTGTSVYNEQFF; DNA: TGCGCCAGCAGCCAAACCGGGACTAGCGTGTACAATGAGCAGTTCTTC
J: TRBJ2-2; V: TRBV5-1; length: 14; size: -; D: TRBD1; CDR3: CASSLGTGTGELFF; DNA: TGCGCCAGCAGCCTCGGGACAGGGACCGGGGAGCTGTTTTTT
J: TRBJ2-1; V: TRBV30; length: 14; size: -; D: -; CDR3: CAWSWGLYGDEQFF; DNA: TGTGCCTGGAGTTGGGGACTCTATGGGGATGAGCAGTTCTTC
J: TRBJ2-3; V: TRBV15; length: 12; size: -; D: -; CDR3: CATGHSTDTQYF; DNA: TGTGCCACGGGACATTCCACAGATACGCAGTATTTT
J: TRBJ1-4; V: TRBV6-5; length: 15; size: -; D: -; CDR3: CASSRGQGLNEKLFF; DNA: TGTGCCAGCAGTAGAGGACAAGGTCTTAATGAAAAACTGTTTTTT
J: TRBJ1-6; V: TRBV6-1; length: 15; size: -; D: -; CDR3: CASSEITGGDSPLHF; DNA: TGTGCCAGCAGTGAAATTACAGGCGGTGATTCACCCCTCCACTTT
J: TRBJ1-6; V: TRBV10-1; length: 17; size: -; D: TRBD1; CDR3: CASSESTGQGSNSPLHF; DNA: TGCGCCAGCAGTGAGTCGACAGGACAGGGTTCTAATTCACCCCTCCACTTT
J: TRBJ1-3; V: TRBV6-5; length: 12; size: once; D: -; CDR3: CATREAGNTIYF; DNA: TGTGCCACCCGGGAGGCTGGAAACACCATATATTTT
J: TRBJ1-4; V: TRBV10-3; length: 15; size: -; D: -; CDR3: CAISEPGYGNEKLFF; DNA: TGTGCCATCAGTGAGCCGGGGTACGGCAATGAAAAACTGTTTTTT
J: TRBJ1-2; V: TRBV10-2; length: 15; size: -; D: TRBD1; CDR3: CASSDITGGDRGYTF; DNA: TGCGCCAGCAGTGACATCACAGGGGGAGATCGTGGCTACACCTTC
J: TRBJ2-5; V: TRBV7-9; length: 12; size: few; D: TRBD1; CDR3: CSSSPQGETQYF; DNA: TGTTCCAGCAGCCCACAGGGGGAGACCCAGTACTTC
J: TRBJ1-1; V: TRBV4-1; length: 17; size: -; D: TRBD1; CDR3: CASSQNNYGTGQPEAFF; DNA: TGCGCCAGCAGCCAAAACAACTACGGGACAGGGCAACCGGAAGCTTTCTTT
J: TRBJ1-2; V: TRBV7-9; length: 15; size: -; D: -; CDR3: CASSSLQAWAYGYTF; DNA: TGTGCCAGCAGCTCCCTACAAGCATGGGCCTATGGCTACACCTTC
J: TRBJ2-1; V: TRBV4-1; length: 17; size: -; D: -; CDR3: CASSEGRAGSSYNEQFF; DNA: TGCGCCAGCAGCGAAGGGCGCGCGGGGAGCTCCTACAATGAGCAGTTCTTC
J: TRBJ1-5; V: TRBV10-3; length: 14; size: -; D: -; CDR3: CAISRDYSNQPQHF; DNA: TGTGCCATTTCACGGGACTATAGCAATCAGCCCCAGCATTTT
J: TRBJ1-5; V: TRBV27; length: 19; size: -; D: TRBD1; CDR3: CASSPFWTGATIINQPQHF; DNA: TGTGCCAGCAGTCCCTTTTGGACAGGGGCGACCATTATAAATCAGCCCCAGCATTTT
J: TRBJ2-7; V: TRBV5-6; length: 12; size: once; D: -; CDR3: CASTYRTYEQYF; DNA: TGTGCCAGCACCTATAGAACCTACGAGCAGTACTTC
J: TRBJ2-3; V: TRBV30; length: 14; size: few; D: TRBD2; CDR3: CAWRASGNTDTQYF; DNA: TGTGCCTGGAGGGCTAGCGGGAACACAGATACGCAGTATTTT